This TCR beta chain is from a study of naive and memory T cell subsets. The library had UMIs added by 3' ligation of an oligonucleotide to TCR cDNA. Whole blood, 2.5 ml, came from adult healthy volunteers. Input was roughly 1 to 1000 ng of DNase-treated total RNA without cell sorting. This CDR3 has 13 amino acids. Trimming stripped 3 bases from V and 3 bases from J, with 7 bases between. Germline V lookup: CDR1 MNHEY, CDR2 SMNVEV (reference sequence). Worth noting for this clonotype: What it recognizes is unknown.

Ligated cDNA underwent four rounds of PCR with nested alpha and beta constant region primers and SP2. TCRdb re-derived calls from the 5' RACE reads in MiXCR, one entry per CDR3 protein. This table has tens of thousands of distinct CDR3 sequences, more than 7% appearing once. The study, taken as a whole, reports: Potentially, T cell activation and differentiation skew this RNA-based measurement.

The V and J genes are TRBV27 and TRBJ2-3; D not certain. The origin of this receptor is a male donor in good health. For the CDR3, the DNA is TGTGCCAGCAGTTTTCCAGCGACAGATACGCAGTATTTT. Its translation: CASSFPATDTQYF.